This T cell receptor beta chain was sequenced in a study of blood T cells in healthy people across ages (dated by TCRdb to between 2015 and 2016). A note on the overall study: In model experiments, template switching captured about one uniquely barcoded TCR beta cDNA molecule for every two T cells. To track age-related changes in TCR beta repertoire diversity, the study relied on deep sequencing normalized with unique cDNA molecular identifiers. For two donors (one aged 18 to 29 and one aged 80 or older), the study analyzed two additional independent replicas of 1 million unique cDNA reads from the same blood draw. To avoid experimental bias, donors of different ages were spread randomly across the sequencing lanes. The donors were split into four age groups: young (average 16 years), middle-aged (39), aged (62) and long-lived (more than 80). Study-wide findings and limitations: Compared with the aged group, more naive CD4+ T cells, fewer expanded clones and increased TCR diversity were shown by the long-lived group, suggesting age selection. Donor CMV infection status was unknown, potentially confounding age-related changes in expanded clonotypes. Observed TCR beta diversity correlated strongly with the percentage of naive T cells measured by flow cytometry. Estimates of total diversity from one million sequenced T cells were regarded as lower bounds and underestimates. Because profiling used bulk unsorted PBMCs, naive and antigen-experienced compartments could not be compared conclusively. Observed TCR beta diversity per million T cells fell roughly linearly with age, and a significant reduction was already apparent by age around 40.

This clonotype has ten or more counts. The antigen this receptor binds is unknown. Per-base qualities were not stored, and no clone one base away is much larger. The approximately 40 donors, aged 6 to 90 years, were systemically healthy Caucasian individuals from Russia. Each donor gave about 9.7 milliliters of peripheral blood, drawn into EDTA-treated Vacutainer tubes. Ficoll-Paque density-gradient centrifugation was used to isolate PBMCs, with at least 7 million obtained per sample. Trizol reagent was used to extract total RNA from the PBMCs, yielding at least 6 micrograms per sample. For every donor, an aliquot of PBMCs went through flow cytometry to measure the percentages of naive CD45RAhigh/CD27high T cells. The CDR1 and CDR2 encoded by the germline V gene are WSHSY and SAAADI. Including the terminal cysteine and phenylalanine, the CDR3 comprises 15 residues. The retained sequence is limited to the CDR3, 45 bases, with the frame set at the first base. Deletion took 7 bases off V and 2 bases off J, with a span of 18 bases between the germline ends.

The protocol used for the library was 5' RACE. Sequencing used an Illumina HiSeq 2500. A second PCR of roughly 7 to 11 cycles was performed with a sample-barcoded 5' primer and a J-beta primer mix. A template-switch 5' adaptor carrying 12 random nucleotides introduced a unique molecular identifier onto each TCR beta cDNA molecule. Each sample yielded at least 2.5 million CDR3-containing paired-end reads. The Mint cDNA synthesis kit, primed by a TRBC-specific oligonucleotide, was used to synthesize first-strand cDNA from all RNA. All cDNA was treated with uracil-DNA glycosylase and then went through a first 18-cycle PCR with the universal primers M1SS and BC2_uni_R. In the authors' own workflow: Each sample was normalized by randomly selecting 1 million high-quality reads, each carrying a distinct molecular identifier. Instead of being binned into consensus sequences, reads that shared molecular identifiers were thrown out. CDR3 identification, clonotype clustering and error correction used MiTCR with a Q25 quality threshold and the strictest error-elimination algorithm. A nonparametric unseen species model using Euler transformation provided a lower-bound estimate of total TCR beta diversity. The raw public data were reprocessed by TCRdb itself: fastp quality trimming at Q25, MiXCR clonotype calling, in-frame beta chains only. Rows with one shared CDR3 protein collapse into an entry with the most common genes and DNA. TCRdb's processing, not the authors', yielded these V and J calls. The sample data list some 1.5 million distinct CDR3 sequences, and approximately 42% of these were observed just once. The top ten constitute less than 5% of the sample.

The sequence was obtained from a woman younger than 35 in good health. Here the chain combines TRBV10-2 and TRBJ2-7; the D gene remains uncertain. Material: blood. The CDR3 protein: CASKDDGTYPYEQYF. The bases read TGCGCCAGCAAAGACGACGGAACATACCCCTACGAGCAGTACTTC.